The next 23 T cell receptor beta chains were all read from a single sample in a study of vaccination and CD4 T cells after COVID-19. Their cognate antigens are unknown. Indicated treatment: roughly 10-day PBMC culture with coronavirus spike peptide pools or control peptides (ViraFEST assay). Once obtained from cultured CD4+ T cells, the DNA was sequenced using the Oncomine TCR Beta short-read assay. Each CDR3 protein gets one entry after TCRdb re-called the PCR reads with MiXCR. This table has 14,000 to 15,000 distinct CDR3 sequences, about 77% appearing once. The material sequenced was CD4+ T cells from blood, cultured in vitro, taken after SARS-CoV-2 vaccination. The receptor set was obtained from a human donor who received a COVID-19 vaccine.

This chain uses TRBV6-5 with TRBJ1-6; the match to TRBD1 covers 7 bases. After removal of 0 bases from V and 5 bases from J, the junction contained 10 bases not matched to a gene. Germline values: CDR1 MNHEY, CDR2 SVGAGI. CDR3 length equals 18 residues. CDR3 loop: CASSYSMTQGRHNSPLHF. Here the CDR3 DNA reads TGTGCCAGCAGTTACTCGATGACACAGGGGAGGCATAATTCACCCCTCCACTTT.

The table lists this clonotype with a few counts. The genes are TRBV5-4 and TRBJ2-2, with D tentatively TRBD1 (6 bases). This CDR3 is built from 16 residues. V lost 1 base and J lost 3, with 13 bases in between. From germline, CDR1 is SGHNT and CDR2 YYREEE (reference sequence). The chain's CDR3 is CASSLNTGSDTGELFF. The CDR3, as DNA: TGTGCCAGCAGCTTGAATACAGGGTCTGACACCGGGGAGCTGTTTTTT.

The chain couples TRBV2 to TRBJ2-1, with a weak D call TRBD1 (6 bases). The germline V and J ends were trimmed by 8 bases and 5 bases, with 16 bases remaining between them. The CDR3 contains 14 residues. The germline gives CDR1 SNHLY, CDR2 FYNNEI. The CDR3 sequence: CASGRRGGHNEQFF. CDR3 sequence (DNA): TGTGCCAGCGGCCGGCGTGGGGGCCACAATGAGCAGTTCTTC. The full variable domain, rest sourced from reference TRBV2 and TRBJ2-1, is EPEVTQTPSHQVTQMGQEVILRCVPISNHLYFYWYRQILGQKVEFLVSFYNNEISEKSEIFDDQFSVERPDGSNFTLKIRSTKLEDSAMYFCASGRRGGHNEQFFGPGTRLTVL.

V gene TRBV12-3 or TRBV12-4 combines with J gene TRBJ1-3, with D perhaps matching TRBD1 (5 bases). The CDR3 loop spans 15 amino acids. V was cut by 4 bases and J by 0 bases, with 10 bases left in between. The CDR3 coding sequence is TGTGCCAGCAGTTCCAACAGGAACTCTGGAAACACCATATATTTT. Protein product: CASSSNRNSGNTIYF.

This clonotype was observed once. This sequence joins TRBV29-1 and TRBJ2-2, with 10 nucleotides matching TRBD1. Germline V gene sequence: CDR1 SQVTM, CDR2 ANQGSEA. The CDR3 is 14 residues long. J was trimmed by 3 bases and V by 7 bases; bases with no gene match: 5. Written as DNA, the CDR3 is TGCAGCGCCCGGACAGGGGGTGACACCGGGGAGCTGTTTTTT. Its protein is CSARTGGDTGELFF.

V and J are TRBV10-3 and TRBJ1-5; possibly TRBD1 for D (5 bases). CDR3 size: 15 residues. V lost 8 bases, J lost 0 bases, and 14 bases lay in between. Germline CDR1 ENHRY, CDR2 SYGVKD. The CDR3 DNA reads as TGTGCCATCGGGGCCGGGATCAATAGCAATCAGCCCCAGCATTTT. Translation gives CAIGAGINSNQPQHF.

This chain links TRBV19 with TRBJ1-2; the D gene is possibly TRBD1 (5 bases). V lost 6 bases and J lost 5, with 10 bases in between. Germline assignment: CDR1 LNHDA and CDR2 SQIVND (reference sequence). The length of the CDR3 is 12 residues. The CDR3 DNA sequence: TGTGCCAGTAGGAACACAGGTTATGGCTACACCTTC. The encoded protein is CASRNTGYGYTF.

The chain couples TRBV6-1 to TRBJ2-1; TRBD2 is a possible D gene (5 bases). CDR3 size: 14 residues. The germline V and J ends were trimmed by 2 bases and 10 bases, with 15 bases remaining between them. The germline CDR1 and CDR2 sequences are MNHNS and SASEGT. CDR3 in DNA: TGTGCCAGCAGTGAATCGGGCAGTTCGGGAGAGCAGTTCTTC. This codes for CASSESGSSGEQFF.

CDR3 protein: CASSRHFRDRVTEAFF. Here the CDR3 DNA reads TGTGCCAGCAGCCGACACTTCCGGGACAGGGTCACTGAAGCTTTCTTT. The rearrangement uses TRBV27 and TRBJ1-1, with 9 bases matching TRBD1. Trimming removed 6 bases from V and 4 bases from J; junction bases left unmatched: 12. The CDR3 is 16 amino acids. CDR1 is MNHEY and CDR2 is SMNVEV in the germline V gene (reference sequence).

The CDR3 sequence is CASSWADYGYTF. The CDR3 nucleotides are TGTGCCAGCAGTTGGGCAGACTATGGCTACACCTTC. The V call is TRBV12-3 or TRBV12-4, the J call TRBJ1-2; D is uncertain. The CDR3 has 12 amino acids. Trimming shortened V by 4 bases and J by 3 bases, and 6 bases separated the two germline ends.

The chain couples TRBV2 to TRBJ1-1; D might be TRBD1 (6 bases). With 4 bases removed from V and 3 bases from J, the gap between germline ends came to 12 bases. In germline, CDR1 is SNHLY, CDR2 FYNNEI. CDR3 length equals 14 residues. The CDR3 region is CASSAQGYDTEAFF. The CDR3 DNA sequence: TGTGCCAGCAGTGCCCAGGGGTACGACACTGAAGCTTTCTTT. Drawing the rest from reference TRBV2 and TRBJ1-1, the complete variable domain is EPEVTQTPSHQVTQMGQEVILRCVPISNHLYFYWYRQILGQKVEFLVSFYNNEISEKSEIFDDQFSVERPDGSNFTLKIRSTKLEDSAMYFCASSAQGYDTEAFFGQGTRLTVV.

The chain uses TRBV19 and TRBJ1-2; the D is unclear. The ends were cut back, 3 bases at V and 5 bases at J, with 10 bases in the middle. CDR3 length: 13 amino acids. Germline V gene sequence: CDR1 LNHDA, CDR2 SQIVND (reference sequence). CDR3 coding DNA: TGTGCCAGTAGTATGATTACGGGTTATGGCTACACCTTC. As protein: CASSMITGYGYTF.

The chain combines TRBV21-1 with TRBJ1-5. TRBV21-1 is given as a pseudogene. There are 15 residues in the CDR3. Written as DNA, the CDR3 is TGTGCCAGCAGCAAAGCGACGGTAATCAATCAGCCCCAGCATTTT. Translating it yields CASSKATVINQPQHF.

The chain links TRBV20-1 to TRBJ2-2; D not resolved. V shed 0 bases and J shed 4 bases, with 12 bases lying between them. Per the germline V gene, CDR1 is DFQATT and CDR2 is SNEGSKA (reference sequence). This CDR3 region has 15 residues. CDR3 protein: CSARDNRRGTGELFF. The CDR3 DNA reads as TGCAGTGCTAGAGATAACCGTAGAGGCACCGGGGAGCTGTTTTTT.

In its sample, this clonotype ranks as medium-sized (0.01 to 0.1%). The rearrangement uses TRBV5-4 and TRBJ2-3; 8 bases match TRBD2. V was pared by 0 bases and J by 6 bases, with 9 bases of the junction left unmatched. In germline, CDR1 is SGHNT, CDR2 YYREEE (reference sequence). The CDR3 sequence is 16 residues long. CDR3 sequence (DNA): TGTGCCAGCAGCTTGGTTGCGGGGGGCGAAGCCGATACGCAGTATTTT. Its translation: CASSLVAGGEADTQYF.

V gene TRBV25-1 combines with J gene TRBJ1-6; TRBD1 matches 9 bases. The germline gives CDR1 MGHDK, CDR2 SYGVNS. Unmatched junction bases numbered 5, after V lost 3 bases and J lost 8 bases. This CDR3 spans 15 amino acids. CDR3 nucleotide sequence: TGTGCCAGCAGTGACCGGACAGGGGTTGATTCACCCCTCCACTTT. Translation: CASSDRTGVDSPLHF. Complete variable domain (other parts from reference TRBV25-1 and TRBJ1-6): EADIYQTPRYLVIGTGKKITLECSQTMGHDKMYWYQQDPGMELHLIHYSYGVNSTEKGDLSSESTVSRIRTEHFPLTLESARPSHTSQYLCASSDRTGVDSPLHFGNGTRLTVT.

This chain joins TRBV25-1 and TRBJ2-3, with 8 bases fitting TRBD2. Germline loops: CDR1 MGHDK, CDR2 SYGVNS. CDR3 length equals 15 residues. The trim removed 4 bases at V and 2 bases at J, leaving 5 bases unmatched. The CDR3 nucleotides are TGTGCCAGCAGTGCATCGGGGGGGACCACAGATACGCAGTATTTT. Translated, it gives CASSASGGTTDTQYF.

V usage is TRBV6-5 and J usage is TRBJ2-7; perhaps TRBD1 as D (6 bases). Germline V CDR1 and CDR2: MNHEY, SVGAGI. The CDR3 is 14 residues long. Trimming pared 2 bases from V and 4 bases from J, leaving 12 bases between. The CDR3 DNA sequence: TGTGCCAGCAGTTACACAGGGAATTCGTACGAGCAGTACTTC. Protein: CASSYTGNSYEQYF.

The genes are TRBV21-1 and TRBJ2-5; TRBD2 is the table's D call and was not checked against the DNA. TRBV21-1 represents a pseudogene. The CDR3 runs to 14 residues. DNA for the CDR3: TGTGCCAGCAGTTTCGGGATTAGCGGAGAGACCCAGTACTTC. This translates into CASSFGISGETQYF.

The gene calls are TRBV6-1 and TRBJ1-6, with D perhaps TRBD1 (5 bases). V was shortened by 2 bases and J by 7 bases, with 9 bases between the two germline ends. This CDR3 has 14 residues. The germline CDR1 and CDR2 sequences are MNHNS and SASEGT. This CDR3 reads CASSEQTANSPLHF. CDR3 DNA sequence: TGTGCCAGCAGTGAACAGACAGCCAATTCACCCCTCCACTTT.

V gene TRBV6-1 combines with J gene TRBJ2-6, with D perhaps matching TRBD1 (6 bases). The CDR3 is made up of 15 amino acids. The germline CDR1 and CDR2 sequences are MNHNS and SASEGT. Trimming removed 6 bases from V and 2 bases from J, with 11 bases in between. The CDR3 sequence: CASRLQGTGANVLTF. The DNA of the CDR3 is TGTGCCAGCAGACTCCAGGGGACTGGGGCCAACGTCCTGACTTTC.

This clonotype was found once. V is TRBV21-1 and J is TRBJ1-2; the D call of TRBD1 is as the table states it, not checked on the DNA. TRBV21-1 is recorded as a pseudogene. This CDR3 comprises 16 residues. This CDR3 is CASSKVGTGGAYGYTF. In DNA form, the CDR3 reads TGTGCCAGCAGCAAAGTAGGGACAGGGGGCGCCTATGGCTACACCTTC.

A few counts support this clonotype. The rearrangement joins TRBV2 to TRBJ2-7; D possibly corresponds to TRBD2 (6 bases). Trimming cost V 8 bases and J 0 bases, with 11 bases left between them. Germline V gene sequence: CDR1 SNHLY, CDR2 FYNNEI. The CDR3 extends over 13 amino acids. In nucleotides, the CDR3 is TGTGCCAGCCGGAGGGAGCCCTCCTACGAGCAGTACTTC. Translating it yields CASRREPSYEQYF.